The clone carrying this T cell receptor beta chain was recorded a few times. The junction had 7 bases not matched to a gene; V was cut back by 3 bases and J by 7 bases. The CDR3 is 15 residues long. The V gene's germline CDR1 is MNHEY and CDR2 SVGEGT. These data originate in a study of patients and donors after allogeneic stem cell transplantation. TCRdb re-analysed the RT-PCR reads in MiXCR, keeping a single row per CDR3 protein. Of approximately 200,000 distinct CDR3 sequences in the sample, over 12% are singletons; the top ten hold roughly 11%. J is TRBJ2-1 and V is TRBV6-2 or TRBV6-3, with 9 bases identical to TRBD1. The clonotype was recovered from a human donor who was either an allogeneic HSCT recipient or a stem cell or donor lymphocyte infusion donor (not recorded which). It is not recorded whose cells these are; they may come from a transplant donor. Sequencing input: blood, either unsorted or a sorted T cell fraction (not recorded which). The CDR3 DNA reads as TGTGCCAGCAGTTATGAGGGGACAGGGTTTAATGAGCAGTTCTTC. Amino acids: CASSYEGTGFNEQFF.